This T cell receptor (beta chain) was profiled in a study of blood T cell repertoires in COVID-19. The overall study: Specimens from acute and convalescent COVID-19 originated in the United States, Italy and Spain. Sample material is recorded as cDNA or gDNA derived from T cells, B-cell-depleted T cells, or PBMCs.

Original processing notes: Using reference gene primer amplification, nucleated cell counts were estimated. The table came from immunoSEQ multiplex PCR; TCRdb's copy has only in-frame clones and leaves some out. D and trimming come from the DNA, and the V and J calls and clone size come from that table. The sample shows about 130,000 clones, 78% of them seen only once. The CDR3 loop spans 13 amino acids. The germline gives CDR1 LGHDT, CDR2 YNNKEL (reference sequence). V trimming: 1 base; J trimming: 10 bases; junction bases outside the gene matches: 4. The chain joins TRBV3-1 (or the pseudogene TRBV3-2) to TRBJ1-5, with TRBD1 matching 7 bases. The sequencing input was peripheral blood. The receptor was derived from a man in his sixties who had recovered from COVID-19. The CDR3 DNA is TGTGCCAGCAGCCAAGGTCAGGGGGGACCCCAGCATTTT. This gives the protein CASSQGQGGPQHF.